Below are 28 T cell receptor beta chains sequenced from a single sample in a study of blood T cells in healthy people across ages. Alongside a J-beta primer mix, a sample-barcoded 5' primer served in a second PCR lasting about 7 to 12 cycles. TCRdb processed the 5' RACE reads anew with MiXCR; each CDR3 protein has one entry. The table shows 1.5 million to 2 million distinct CDR3 sequences, with roughly 27% occurring only once. Sequenced sample: blood. The origin of the receptors is a young woman in good health.

V usage is TRBV7-8 and J usage is TRBJ2-1; a possible D gene is TRBD1 (6 bases). Trimming removed 10 bases at V and 9 bases at J, with 19 bases between. CDR1 and CDR2 from the germline V gene are SGHVS and FQNEAQ. CDR3 length: 13 residues. CDR3 amino acids: CATSGYRVGEQFF. Written as DNA, the CDR3 is TGTGCCACCTCGGGATACAGGGTTGGTGAGCAGTTCTTC.

This clonotype was recorded many times. The chain carries TRBV12-3 or TRBV12-4 and TRBJ2-7; 9 bases map to TRBD2. With 3 bases clipped from V and 6 bases from J, the junction kept 9 bases outside the gene matches. The CDR3 is 15 amino acids. The CDR3 nucleotides read TGTGCCAGCAGTTTTATGAGCGGGGGGAGGTTCGAGCAGTACTTC. Translation gives CASSFMSGGRFEQYF.

This clonotype was seen more than once but under ten times. The genes are TRBV7-9 and TRBJ2-3; 8 bases agree with TRBD2. CDR3 length equals 16 residues. Germline lookup yields CDR1 SEHNR and CDR2 FQNEAQ (reference sequence). Trimming took 5 bases from V and 6 from J; bases not matched to a gene: 13. In DNA form, the CDR3 reads TGTGCCAGCAGCCACGATCTTCGGGAGGGCCACGATACGCAGTATTTT. Translating gives CASSHDLREGHDTQYF.

This clonotype was counted ten times or more. This chain links TRBV29-1 with TRBJ2-7, with 7 bases lining up with TRBD2. Germline V gene data show CDR1 as SQVTM and CDR2 as ANQGSEA. The junction had 11 bases not matched to a gene; V was cut back by 0 bases and J by 6 bases. The CDR3 sequence is 15 residues long. CDR3 loop: CSVEDPGGSNGEQYF. DNA of the CDR3: TGCAGCGTTGAAGATCCGGGCGGGAGTAACGGCGAGCAGTACTTC.

The J gene is TRBJ2-1, the V gene TRBV3-1; D gene ambiguous. Gene TRBJ2-7 matches the end of the DNA better, so the J call may be wrong. The CDR3 is made up of 15 amino acids. Germline V lookup: CDR1 LGHDT, CDR2 YNNKEL (reference sequence). The CDR3 region has the DNA TGTGCCAGCAGCCCACAGACCCGGGCCTACAATGAGCAGTACTTC. It is translated as CASSPQTRAYNEQYF.

The rearrangement uses TRBV20-1 and TRBJ2-7; TRBD2 agrees at 11 bases. CDR3 length: 15 residues. The ends lost 6 bases at V and 3 bases at J; junction bases unmatched: 10. Germline CDR1 reads DFQATT; CDR2 reads SNEGSKA (reference sequence). The CDR3 is CSARIAGGPNYEQYF. CDR3 DNA: TGCAGTGCACGAATAGCGGGAGGGCCCAACTACGAGCAGTACTTC.

In this sample, this clonotype turned up a few times. The V gene is TRBV27, the J gene TRBJ2-3, with D hard to call. V lost 3 bases to trimming and J lost 6 bases, with 7 bases between them. There are 12 residues in the CDR3. In germline, CDR1 is MNHEY, CDR2 SMNVEV (reference sequence). CDR3 loop: CASSFDSDTQYF. CDR3 DNA: TGTGCCAGCAGTTTTGATTCCGATACGCAGTATTTT.

This clonotype was seen repeatedly, ten times or more. The V and J genes are TRBV15 and TRBJ2-1; D ambiguous. The CDR3 covers 13 residues. CDR1 is LNHNV, CDR2 YYDKDF, per germline (reference sequence). Trimming removed 6 bases at V and 4 bases at J, with 10 bases between. The DNA of the CDR3 is TGTGCCACCAGAAGGGTTCTATACAATGAGCAGTTCTTC. This gives the protein CATRRVLYNEQFF.

The V gene is TRBV5-1, the J gene TRBJ2-5; TRBD2 agrees at 13 bases. The V gene's germline CDR1 is SGHRS and CDR2 YFSETQ. CDR3 size: 19 residues. Trimming took 6 bases from V and 2 from J; bases not matched to a gene: 16. Written as DNA, the CDR3 is TGCGCCAGCACGCGGCTTCCAGGGGGACTAGCGGGAATACAAGAGACCCAGTACTTC. The encoded protein is CASTRLPGGLAGIQETQYF.

The rearrangement joins TRBV28 to TRBJ2-3, with TRBD1 as a possible D gene (6 bases). CDR3 length: 16 residues. The germline V gene encodes CDR1 MDHEN and CDR2 SYDVKM. V was pared by 6 bases and J by 3 bases, with 19 bases between. The CDR3 sequence is CASSSRNRELTDTQYF. DNA for the CDR3: TGTGCCAGCAGCTCAAGGAACAGGGAGCTTACAGATACGCAGTATTTT.

The chain combines TRBV28 with TRBJ2-1; D is uncertain. The CDR3 is 14 amino acids. Per the germline V gene, CDR1 is MDHEN and CDR2 is SYDVKM. V was cut by 5 bases and J by 0 bases, with 8 bases left in between. In nucleotides, the CDR3 is TGTGCCAGCAGTGCGCCGAGCTCCTACAATGAGCAGTTCTTC. Translation gives CASSAPSSYNEQFF. The entire variable domain, with the rest obtained from reference TRBV28 and TRBJ2-1, is as follows: DVKVTQSSRYLVKRTGEKVFLECVQDMDHENMFWYRQDPGLGLRLIYFSYDVKMKEKGDIPEGYSVSREKKERFSLILESASTNQTSMYLCASSAPSSYNEQFFGPGTRLTVL.

This clonotype was seen more than once but under ten times. V is TRBV5-1 and J is TRBJ2-5, with 9 bases identical to TRBD1. Trimming removed 2 bases from V and 4 bases from J; junction bases left unmatched: 6. Looked up from germline, CDR1 is SGHRS and CDR2 is YFSETQ. The CDR3 loop spans 15 amino acids. CDR3 DNA sequence: TGCGCCAGCAGCTTCCGCGGACAGGGGAGAGAGACCCAGTACTTC. Residues: CASSFRGQGRETQYF.

This clonotype was counted only a few times. The rearrangement links TRBV11-3 to TRBJ2-1; TRBD2 might be the D (6 bases). Germline-derived CDR1 and CDR2 are SGHNT and YENEEA. The CDR3 consists of 15 residues. Between the trimmed V and J ends, which lost 0 bases and 2 bases, there was a span of 8 bases. The CDR3 protein is CASSLDRETYNEQFF. For the CDR3, the DNA is TGTGCCAGCAGCTTAGACCGGGAGACCTACAATGAGCAGTTCTTC.

This clonotype was detected only a few times. V gene TRBV21-1 combines with J gene TRBJ2-1; TRBD1, the table's D call, was not compared with the DNA. TRBV21-1 is listed as a pseudogene. The CDR3 has 18 residues. CDR3 amino acids: CASSAGQGFLGTYNEQFF. CDR3 bases: TGTGCCAGCTCGGCGGGACAGGGCTTTCTAGGGACCTACAATGAGCAGTTCTTC.

Many counts were recorded for this clonotype. The CDR3 region has the DNA TGCAGTGCTAGGTGGGGGGATACGCAGTATTTT. Residues: CSARWGDTQYF. The chain carries TRBV20-1 and TRBJ2-3; the D call may be TRBD1 or TRBD2 (5 bases each). Deletions cut 3 bases from V and 6 bases from J, with 7 bases between. CDR1 and CDR2 (germline): DFQATT, SNEGSKA (reference sequence). This CDR3 has 11 amino acids.

V gene TRBV7-2 combines with J gene TRBJ2-1; 12 nucleotides align to TRBD2. The CDR3 runs 17 residues. The germline V gene has CDR1 SGHTA and CDR2 FQGNSA. After removal of 2 bases from V and 5 bases from J, the junction contained 7 bases not matched to a gene. This CDR3 is CASSLLAGGLIDNEQFF. CDR3 DNA sequence: TGTGCCAGCAGCTTACTAGCGGGAGGGCTTATTGACAATGAGCAGTTCTTC.

The chain employs TRBV18 and TRBJ1-4, with D unresolved. The germline V and J ends were trimmed by 4 bases and 0 bases, with 18 bases remaining between them. Germline V CDR1 and CDR2: KGHSH, LQKENI. This CDR3 region has 18 residues. CDR3: CASSRMQSGLATNEKLFF. In nucleotides, the CDR3 is TGTGCCAGCTCACGGATGCAGTCGGGCCTTGCAACTAATGAAAAACTGTTTTTT.

This clonotype was counted only a few times. The rearrangement joins TRBV27 to TRBJ2-7; 7 bases map to TRBD1. Germline-derived CDR1 and CDR2 are MNHEY and SMNVEV (reference sequence). The CDR3 has 15 amino acids. Trimming took 4 bases from V and 3 from J; bases not matched to a gene: 9. CDR3 loop: CASSSRGQIYYEQYF. In DNA, the CDR3 is TGTGCCAGCAGTTCAAGGGGACAGATCTACTACGAGCAGTACTTC.

This clonotype showed up just a few times. CDR3 sequence (DNA): TGCAGTGCTAGAGATCCCGGGCTACCCGACTCCTACGAGCAGTACTTC. This encodes CSARDPGLPDSYEQYF. This sequence joins TRBV20-1 and TRBJ2-7; D is undetermined. There are 16 residues in the CDR3. Germline loops: CDR1 DFQATT, CDR2 SNEGSKA (reference sequence). V lost 0 bases, J lost 0 bases, and 15 bases lay in between.

J is TRBJ1-5 and V is TRBV7-8; possible D gene TRBD1, 6 bases. Germline assignment: CDR1 SGHVS and CDR2 FQNEAQ. This CDR3 region has 13 residues. The V gene lost 3 bases and the J gene lost 10 bases, with 13 bases spanning the gap. CDR3 bases: TGTGCCAGCAGCTTTAACGGGGGACACCCCCAGCATTTT. This encodes CASSFNGGHPQHF.

There are a few counts of this clonotype. The chain carries TRBV9 and TRBJ2-1, with D unclear. Germline assignment: CDR1 SGDLS and CDR2 YYNGEE. The CDR3 contains 12 residues. Trimming left V 0 bases short and J 10 bases short, with 8 bases between. The CDR3 DNA sequence: TGTGCCAGCAGCGTAGGGAGAGAAGAGCAGTTCTTC. The encoded protein is CASSVGREEQFF.

This clonotype was seen ten or more times. The chain links TRBV27 to TRBJ2-7; D is uncertain. The germline V gene encodes CDR1 MNHEY and CDR2 SMNVEV (reference sequence). The CDR3 runs to 16 residues. V lost 2 bases to trimming and J lost 2 bases, with 16 bases between them. The CDR3 region has the DNA TGTGCCAGCAGTTTAGGATACGGCAGGCGTCCCTACGAGCAGTACTTC. Protein product: CASSLGYGRRPYEQYF.

The rearrangement joins TRBV5-5 to TRBJ1-1; 7 positions agree with TRBD1. With 4 bases clipped from V and 6 bases from J, the junction kept 12 bases outside the gene matches. CDR3 size: 15 residues. Germline CDR1 SGHKS, CDR2 YYEKEE (reference sequence). Written as DNA, the CDR3 is TGTGCCAGCAGCCCAAGGACAGGAAGGGCGTCTGAAGCTTTCTTT. This codes for CASSPRTGRASEAFF.

This chain links TRBV7-6 with TRBJ2-2, with no clear D. This CDR3 is 14 amino acids long. V shed 2 bases and J shed 2 bases, with 6 bases lying between them. In germline, CDR1 is SGHVS, CDR2 FNYEAQ. The CDR3 is CASSLYFNTGELFF. The CDR3 region has the DNA TGTGCCAGCAGCTTATACTTTAACACCGGGGAGCTGTTTTTT.

In this sample, this clonotype turned up once. The chain joins TRBV5-6 to TRBJ2-2; D possibly corresponds to TRBD2 (5 bases). Germline CDR1 is SGHDT and CDR2 is YYEEEE. The CDR3 extends over 13 amino acids. V was pared by 4 bases and J by 4 bases, with 8 bases between. The CDR3 region is CASSRGLTGELFF. The CDR3 DNA reads TGTGCCAGCAGCCGTGGACTCACCGGGGAGCTGTTTTTT.

This clonotype came up many times. The chain recombines TRBV15 with TRBJ1-2; no reliable D call. Germline V gene data show CDR1 as LNHNV and CDR2 as YYDKDF (reference sequence). V was shortened by 5 bases and J by 2 bases, with 15 bases between the two germline ends. The CDR3 length is 15 residues. The CDR3 loop reads CATSGLPGKNYGYTF. As DNA, the CDR3 is TGTGCCACCAGCGGATTACCGGGAAAAAACTATGGCTACACCTTC.

With regard to this clonotype: A junction boundary mismatches the germline segment, possibly from a read error. The chain joins TRBV6-5 to TRBJ2-1; possible D gene TRBD1, 6 bases. CDR3 length: 14 amino acids. Germline lookup yields CDR1 MNHEY and CDR2 SVGAGI. The CDR3 region is CAGSSARGEREQFF. The CDR3 DNA is TGTGCCGGCAGTTCTGCCAGGGGCGAGAGGGAGCAGTTCTTC.

The genes are TRBV6-6 and TRBJ1-4; D may be TRBD1 (6 bases). Germline CDR1 reads MNHNY; CDR2 reads SVGAGI (reference sequence). V lost 6 bases, J lost 8 bases, and 16 bases lay in between. The CDR3 extends over 14 amino acids. The CDR3 reads CASRGGGFVEKLFF. The CDR3, as DNA: TGTGCCAGCAGGGGGGGCGGTTTCGTGGAAAAACTGTTTTTT.